The 14 T cell receptor beta chains presented below share a single source sample, sequenced in a study of T cells in Graves' hyperthyroidism and ophthalmopathy. Researchers took RNA transcripts and amplified the TCR beta CDR3 regions from them. HTBI primers were the set used in a first-round RT-PCR of the TCR CDR3. TCRdb ran MiXCR on the multiplex PCR reads and lists one entry per CDR3 protein. The table shows 450,000 to 650,000 distinct CDR3 sequences, with over 15% occurring only once. The specimen was blood. These receptor sequences come from a woman aged 18-29 years with Graves' ophthalmopathy.

The rearrangement uses TRBV27 and TRBJ2-3; D might be TRBD1 (6 bases). Germline CDR1 reads MNHEY; CDR2 reads SMNVEV (reference sequence). The CDR3 spans 13 residues. V gave up 6 bases and J gave up 10 bases, with 17 bases separating them. CDR3 nucleotide sequence: TGTGCCAGCAGCCCCCTAGGTTCAGGGGCGCAGTATTTT. Its translation: CASSPLGSGAQYF.

This clonotype appeared many times. The chain combines TRBV12-3 or TRBV12-4 with TRBJ2-7; D is perhaps TRBD1 (5 bases). Between the trimmed V and J ends, which lost 5 bases and 6 bases, there was a span of 14 bases. The CDR3 has 13 amino acids. DNA for the CDR3: TGTGCCAGCAGTATGACAGACCCCTCCGAGCAGTACTTC. Residues: CASSMTDPSEQYF.

This clonotype appeared a few times. In DNA form, the CDR3 reads TGTGCCAGCAGCTTAGGGGTAGCGGGAGGGCCGGCCGGGGAGCTGTTTTTT. Its translation is CASSLGVAGGPAGELFF. The V gene is TRBV7-2, the J gene TRBJ2-2, with 11 bases matching TRBD2. The CDR3 consists of 17 residues. The trim removed 1 base at V and 6 bases at J, leaving 7 bases unmatched. The germline V gene has CDR1 SGHTA and CDR2 FQGNSA.

Ten or more counts support this clonotype. This chain links TRBV28 with TRBJ1-5; D gene unclear. This CDR3 spans 16 amino acids. V was pared by 8 bases and J by 1 base, with 18 bases between. Per germline, CDR1 MDHEN and CDR2 SYDVKM. The CDR3 sequence is CASSRGLRRSNQPQHF. CDR3 bases: TGTGCCAGCTCTCGAGGACTCCGAAGGAGCAATCAGCCCCAGCATTTT. The full variable domain, with the rest looked up from reference TRBV28 and TRBJ1-5, is DVKVTQSSRYLVKRTGEKVFLECVQDMDHENMFWYRQDPGLGLRLIYFSYDVKMKEKGDIPEGYSVSREKKERFSLILESASTNQTSMYLCASSRGLRRSNQPQHFGDGTRLSIL.

In DNA, the CDR3 is TGTGCCAGCAGTTTCTCGGGGCAGGGACACACCGGGGAGCTGTTTTTT. It translates to CASSFSGQGHTGELFF. This chain connects TRBV28 to TRBJ2-2, with D possibly being TRBD1 or TRBD2 (5 bases each). Trimming removed 3 bases from V and 3 bases from J, with 14 bases in between. Germline assignment: CDR1 MDHEN and CDR2 SYDVKM. The CDR3 extends over 16 amino acids.

This clonotype was counted at least ten times. This sequence joins TRBV2 and TRBJ1-1, with D perhaps TRBD1 (6 bases). CDR1 is SNHLY and CDR2 is FYNNEI in the germline V gene. V lost 6 bases to trimming and J lost 2 bases, with 13 bases between them. The CDR3 spans 14 residues. CDR3 DNA sequence: TGTGCCAGCAGGGAGAGACAGGTAAACACTGAAGCTTTCTTT. As protein: CASRERQVNTEAFF.

Ten or more counts support this clonotype. This sequence joins TRBV7-9 and TRBJ2-3; D remains unclear. The CDR3 totals 14 residues. Between the trimmed V and J ends, which lost 6 bases and 4 bases, there was a span of 14 bases. Germline V lookup: CDR1 SEHNR, CDR2 FQNEAQ (reference sequence). The CDR3 coding sequence is TGTGCCAGCAGTGGACCCTCGGGTTCAGATACGCAGTATTTT. Translated, it gives CASSGPSGSDTQYF.

This clonotype was counted once. The V and J genes are TRBV19 and TRBJ2-5; D gene ambiguous. The CDR3 sequence is 16 residues long. Germline V gene data show CDR1 as LNHDA and CDR2 as SQIVND (reference sequence). Trimming cost V 3 bases and J 6 bases, with 20 bases left between them. The CDR3 protein is CASSITQMGLGKTQYF. As DNA, the CDR3 is TGTGCCAGTAGTATTACCCAGATGGGGTTAGGAAAGACCCAGTACTTC.

This chain links TRBV11-3 with TRBJ2-5; D perhaps matches TRBD1 (5 bases). CDR3 length: 12 amino acids. Germline V gene lookup returns CDR1 SGHNT and CDR2 YENEEA. The V end was cut by 8 bases, the J end by 1 base, with 8 bases between. This chain's CDR3 is CASQGTQETQYF. DNA for the CDR3: TGTGCCAGCCAGGGTACCCAAGAGACCCAGTACTTC.

Ten or more counts support this clonotype. This rearrangement joins TRBV20-1 to TRBJ2-7; no reliable D call. Germline lookup yields CDR1 DFQATT and CDR2 SNEGSKA (reference sequence). Trimming removed 6 bases at V and 4 bases at J, with 19 bases between. This CDR3 region has 14 residues. In nucleotides, the CDR3 is TGCAGTGCGGATCCAAGTGTCCTATCTTACGAGCAGTACTTC. It yields the protein CSADPSVLSYEQYF.

Many counts were recorded for this clonotype. V is TRBV3-1 and J is TRBJ1-2; no reliable D call. The germline V gene has CDR1 LGHDT and CDR2 YNNKEL (reference sequence). The CDR3 spans 14 residues. Trimming took 4 bases from V and 4 from J, leaving 13 bases between them. The CDR3 coding sequence is TGTGCCAGCAGCCCGAATTCAAACCGCTATGGCTACACCTTC. Translation: CASSPNSNRYGYTF.

V usage is TRBV30 and J usage is TRBJ2-1; TRBD2 matches at 8 bases. CDR1 is GTSNPN, CDR2 SVGIG, per germline (reference sequence). The CDR3 contains 15 residues. Germline trimming cut 0 bases from V and 2 bases from J; bases unmatched to any gene: 3. Here the CDR3 reads CAWSVFGRAYNEQFF. CDR3 coding DNA: TGTGCCTGGAGTGTATTCGGGAGGGCCTACAATGAGCAGTTCTTC.

This clonotype was counted ten times or more. The chain links TRBV28 to TRBJ2-5; TRBD2 might be the D (5 bases). This CDR3 comprises 13 residues. Germline V gives CDR1 MDHEN, CDR2 SYDVKM. V was pared by 3 bases and J by 4 bases, with 9 bases between. CDR3 sequence reads: CASSLGGRETQYF. In nucleotides, the CDR3 is TGTGCCAGCAGTTTGGGTGGGAGAGAGACCCAGTACTTC.

V usage is TRBV3-1 and J usage is TRBJ2-7, with 10 bases fitting TRBD2. Trimming removed 2 bases from V and 3 bases from J; junction bases left unmatched: 4. CDR1 and CDR2 from the germline V gene are LGHDT and YNNKEL (reference sequence). The CDR3 runs to 15 residues. The CDR3 spells CASSQQAGGYYEQYF. The CDR3 DNA reads TGTGCCAGCAGCCAACAAGCGGGAGGGTACTACGAGCAGTACTTC.